These 17 T cell receptor beta chains originate from one sample sequenced in a study of post-analysis software for immune sequencing data. Whole-study results and caveats: Five or six TRBV segments were significantly more frequent in patients than in controls. TRBV5-6, TRBV5-1 and TRBV20-1 were among these segments.

Unique molecular identifiers were built into the TCR beta cDNA libraries. TCRdb processed the PCR reads anew with MiXCR; each CDR3 protein has one entry. The data show 250,000 to 300,000 distinct CDR3 sequences, 36% seen once. These receptors are not linked to any known antigen. The material sequenced was blood. Source of these receptors: a girl aged 10-17 years with multiple sclerosis.

This clonotype was counted at least ten times. The gene calls are TRBV20-1 and TRBJ1-2; possible D gene TRBD1, 5 bases. Germline-derived CDR1 and CDR2 are DFQATT and SNEGSKA (reference sequence). CDR3 size: 15 residues. Trimming left V 5 bases short and J 4 bases short, with 20 bases between. The CDR3 loop reads CSAPLPWGEPYGYTF. CDR3 nucleotide sequence: TGCAGTGCTCCTCTCCCCTGGGGGGAACCCTATGGCTACACCTTC.

The table lists this clonotype with many counts. The rearrangement uses TRBV6-5 and TRBJ1-2, with 7 nucleotides matching TRBD1. Trimming removed 5 bases from V and 6 bases from J; junction bases left unmatched: 6. This CDR3 is 13 amino acids long. Germline values: CDR1 MNHEY, CDR2 SVGAGI. CDR3 protein: CASSPDRLDGYTF. For the CDR3, the DNA is TGTGCCAGCAGTCCGGACAGGTTGGATGGCTACACCTTC.

A remark on this clonotype: A junction boundary mismatches the germline segment, possibly from a read error. V usage is TRBV9 and J usage is TRBJ1-5; no definite D call. Germline CDR1 SGDLS, CDR2 YYNGEE. The CDR3 covers 16 residues. DNA for the CDR3: TGTGCCAGCAGCGTAGGTCCCGGGAGTAGCAATCAACCCCAGCATTTT. It specifies CASSVGPGSSNQPQHF.

A word on this clonotype: A read error may explain this, as a much larger clone is one base away. The chain joins TRBV3-1 to TRBJ2-5, with 9 nucleotides matching TRBD2. The last part of the DNA fits TRBJ2-7 better; the J call may be wrong. Germline V lookup: CDR1 LGHDT, CDR2 YNNKEL (reference sequence). CDR3 length: 14 amino acids. CDR3 coding DNA: TGTGCCGGCAGCCCGTCTCTAGCGGGGTACGAGCAGTACTTC. Protein sequence: CAGSPSLAGYEQYF.

This clonotype was observed a few times. The chain links TRBV3-1 to TRBJ1-1; 8 bases line up with TRBD1. The CDR3 contains 15 residues. V lost 4 bases and J lost 5; bases outside the gene matches: 9. Germline assignment: CDR1 LGHDT and CDR2 YNNKEL (reference sequence). The CDR3 sequence: CASSLGQGPATEAFF. The CDR3 coding sequence is TGTGCCAGCAGCCTCGGACAGGGCCCGGCGACTGAAGCTTTCTTT.

A remark on this clonotype: This may stem from a read error, because a much larger clone lies one nucleotide away. CDR3 amino acids: CASSLGLGAGDEQFF. The DNA for the CDR3 is TGCGCCAGCAGCTTGGGCCTGGGGGCCGGGGATGAGCAGTTCTTC. The V and J genes are TRBV5-1 and TRBJ2-1, with a possible D match to TRBD1 (6 bases). CDR1 is SGHRS and CDR2 is YFSETQ in the germline V gene. Trimming removed 0 bases from V and 8 bases from J, with 15 bases in between. This CDR3 comprises 15 residues.

With regard to this clonotype: One base away lies a much larger clone, so this may be a sequencing read error. The chain links TRBV20-1 to TRBJ2-1, with TRBD2 matching 10 bases. The CDR3 is made up of 16 amino acids. With 0 bases clipped from V and 4 bases from J, the junction kept 6 bases outside the gene matches. From germline, CDR1 is DFQATT and CDR2 SNEGSKA (reference sequence). CDR3 sequence: CSARDPLAGDYNEQFF. CDR3 nucleotides: TGCAGTGCTAGAGATCCCCTAGCGGGAGATTACAATGAGCAGTTCTTC.

The rearrangement links TRBV7-9 to TRBJ1-5; 7 nucleotides agree with TRBD1. Trimming removed 5 bases from V and 7 bases from J; junction bases left unmatched: 8. Germline CDR1 SEHNR, CDR2 FQNEAQ (reference sequence). This CDR3 region has 14 residues. This chain's CDR3 is CASSPTGTDQPQHF. Here the CDR3 DNA reads TGTGCCAGCAGCCCGACAGGGACGGACCAGCCCCAGCATTTT.

Many counts were recorded for this clonotype. The chain uses TRBV30 and TRBJ2-6; perhaps TRBD1 as D (6 bases). The V gene lost 1 base and the J gene lost 2 bases, with 6 bases spanning the gap. This CDR3 region has 14 residues. Germline CDR1 is GTSNPN and CDR2 is SVGIG (reference sequence). The CDR3 region is CAWSAGAGANVLTF. The CDR3 region has the DNA TGTGCCTGGAGTGCAGGGGCTGGGGCCAACGTCCTGACTTTC.

This clonotype was seen ten or more times. The genes are TRBV5-1 and TRBJ1-2; D possibly corresponds to TRBD1 (6 bases). This CDR3 has 16 amino acids. Trimming removed 4 bases from V and 3 bases from J, with 19 bases in between. Germline loops: CDR1 SGHRS, CDR2 YFSETQ. The CDR3 coding sequence is TGCGCCAGCAGCCCAGTGTGGGGGGCTACGGACTATGGCTACACCTTC. It codes for CASSPVWGATDYGYTF.

Many counts were recorded for this clonotype. The chain joins TRBV28 to TRBJ2-1; 8 nucleotides align to TRBD2. Trimming took 6 bases from V and 7 from J; bases not matched to a gene: 2. The CDR3 is 12 amino acids. CDR1 MDHEN and CDR2 SYDVKM come from the germline V gene. For the CDR3, the DNA is TGTGCCAGCAGCGGGGGGGCAAATGAGCAGTTCTTC. Protein sequence: CASSGGANEQFF.

There are a few counts of this clonotype. This clone may be a read error of a much larger clone one base away. V gene TRBV6-1 combines with J gene TRBJ2-1; TRBD2 agrees at 8 bases. The J segment lost 8 bases and the V segment lost 2 bases, leaving 8 bases of the junction unmatched. The germline CDR1 and CDR2 sequences are MNHNS and SASEGT. The CDR3 runs to 15 residues. The CDR3 reads CASSERAGGGDEQFF. DNA of the CDR3: TGTGCCAGCAGTGAACGGGCGGGAGGCGGCGATGAGCAGTTCTTC.

This clonotype showed up many times. This chain joins TRBV7-2 and TRBJ1-1; D gene unclear. In germline, CDR1 is SGHTA, CDR2 FQGNSA. V was shortened by 10 bases and J by 7 bases, with 7 bases between the two germline ends. The CDR3 spans 9 residues. CDR3 region: CANPFEAFF. The CDR3 DNA is TGTGCCAACCCGTTTGAAGCTTTCTTT.

This clonotype has at least ten counts. The genes are TRBV7-9 and TRBJ1-1; D ambiguous. Trimming cost V 1 base and J 3 bases, with 6 bases left between them. The CDR3 totals 13 residues. CDR1 is SEHNR and CDR2 is FQNEAQ in the germline V gene (reference sequence). The CDR3 sequence is CASSLVVDTEAFF. DNA for the CDR3: TGTGCCAGCAGCTTAGTAGTGGACACTGAAGCTTTCTTT.

The chain is built from TRBV6-6 and TRBJ2-5, with 12 bases lining up with TRBD2. The junction had 5 bases not matched to a gene; V was cut back by 5 bases and J by 4 bases. The germline gives CDR1 MNHNY, CDR2 SVGAGI (reference sequence). This CDR3 contains 15 residues. CDR3 bases: TGTGCCAGCAGTGAGACTAGCGGGAGTCGAGAGACCCAGTACTTC. It specifies CASSETSGSRETQYF.

This clonotype was seen a handful of times. The gene calls are TRBV4-2 and TRBJ2-3; possible D gene TRBD1, 6 bases. This CDR3 is 15 amino acids long. Trimming removed 4 bases at V and 0 bases at J, with 11 bases between. The germline V gene has CDR1 LGHNA and CDR2 YNFKEQ. CDR3 in amino acids: CASSPGQPSTDTQYF. In DNA form, the CDR3 reads TGTGCCAGCAGCCCCGGACAGCCTAGCACAGATACGCAGTATTTT.

V usage is TRBV6-1 and J usage is TRBJ2-2, with TRBD2 matching 8 bases. With 6 bases clipped from V and 7 bases from J, the junction kept 13 bases outside the gene matches. This CDR3 is built from 16 residues. Germline values: CDR1 MNHNS, CDR2 SASEGT. In DNA form, the CDR3 reads TGTGCCAGCAGCGTCAGTCACGGGGGGGCTGGCGGGGAGCTGTTTTTT. Amino acid sequence: CASSVSHGGAGGELFF.